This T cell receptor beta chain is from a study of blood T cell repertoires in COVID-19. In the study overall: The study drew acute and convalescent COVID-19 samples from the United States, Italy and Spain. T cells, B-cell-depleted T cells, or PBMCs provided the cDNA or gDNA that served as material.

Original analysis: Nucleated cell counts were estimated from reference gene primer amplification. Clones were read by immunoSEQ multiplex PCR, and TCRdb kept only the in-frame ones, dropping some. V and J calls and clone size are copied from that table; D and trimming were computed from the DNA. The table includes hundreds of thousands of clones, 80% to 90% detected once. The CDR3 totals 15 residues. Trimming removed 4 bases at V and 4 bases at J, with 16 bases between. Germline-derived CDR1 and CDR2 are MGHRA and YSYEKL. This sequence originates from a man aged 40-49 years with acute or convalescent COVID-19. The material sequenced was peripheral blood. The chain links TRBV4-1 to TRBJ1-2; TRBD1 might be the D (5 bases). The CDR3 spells CASSPSGAGAYGYTF. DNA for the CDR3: TGCGCCAGCAGCCCGAGTGGGGCAGGAGCCTATGGCTACACCTTC.